The rows below give T cell receptor beta chains drawn from one sample of a study of T cells after posttransplantation cyclophosphamide. Sequencing was performed with immunoSEQ multiplex PCR; in TCRdb, only in-frame clones are kept and a portion is missing. The sample has tens of thousands of clones, about 82% seen once. Sample: PBMCs. Receptors originate from a woman aged 55-69 years with a blood cancer, CMV-positive, and with a related stem cell donor. Both conserved end residues are part of each CDR3. D genes are given only for firm matches. Clone sizes are given selectively: once, few, many, or a class where the clone is expanded.

CDR3 length: 19
D gene: .
V gene: TRBV5-1
J gene: TRBJ2-6
clone size: .
CDR3 DNA: TGCGCCAGCAGCTTGAAAGGTGCGCGCCGAGGATCTGGGGCCAACGTCCTGACTTTC
CDR3 protein: CASSLKGARRGSGANVLTF

CDR3 length: 15
D gene: .
V gene: TRBV28
J gene: TRBJ1-3
clone size: few
CDR3 DNA: TGTGCCAGCAGTTTCATGGGCAGGGCAAGAAACACCATATATTTT
CDR3 protein: CASSFMGRARNTIYF

CDR3 length: 15
D gene: TRBD2
V gene: TRBV4-2
J gene: TRBJ2-2
clone size: .
CDR3 DNA: TGTGCCAGCAGCCGAAACGCGGGAGATATCGGGGAGCTGTTTTTT
CDR3 protein: CASSRNAGDIGELFF

CDR3 length: 12
D gene: .
V gene: TRBV6-5
J gene: TRBJ2-7
clone size: .
CDR3 DNA: TGTGCCAGCAGTGACGTGGTCGGGGAGCAGTACTTC
CDR3 protein: CASSDVVGEQYF

CDR3 length: 12
D gene: .
V gene: TRBV14
J gene: TRBJ2-2
clone size: once
CDR3 DNA: TGTGCCAGCAGCCAAGACTCCGGGGAGCTGTTTTTT
CDR3 protein: CASSQDSGELFF

CDR3 length: 13
D gene: .
V gene: TRBV4-2
J gene: TRBJ2-7
clone size: .
CDR3 DNA: TGTGCCAGCAGCCCTGACCTAGAGGCCGAGCAGTACTTC
CDR3 protein: CASSPDLEAEQYF

CDR3 length: 17
D gene: TRBD2
V gene: TRBV7-8
J gene: TRBJ2-1
clone size: .
CDR3 DNA: TGTGCCAGCAGCTTATTTGGCGGGAGACGCGCCTACAATGAGCAGTTCTTC
CDR3 protein: CASSLFGGRRAYNEQFF

CDR3 length: 15
D gene: .
V gene: TRBV5-6
J gene: TRBJ1-3
clone size: .
CDR3 DNA: TGTGCCAGCAGCCTGGATCCACGTAGTGGAAACACCATATATTTT
CDR3 protein: CASSLDPRSGNTIYF

CDR3 length: 14
D gene: TRBD2
V gene: TRBV7-9
J gene: TRBJ2-1
clone size: .
CDR3 DNA: TGTGCCAGCAGCTTGGCGGGAGTCTACAATGAGCAGTTCTTC
CDR3 protein: CASSLAGVYNEQFF

CDR3 length: 13
D gene: TRBD1
V gene: TRBV5-8
J gene: TRBJ2-7
clone size: .
CDR3 DNA: TGTGCCAGCAGCCCCCGGGACAGGGAAGAGCAGTACTTC
CDR3 protein: CASSPRDREEQYF

CDR3 length: 15
D gene: .
V gene: TRBV4-1
J gene: TRBJ2-7
clone size: once
CDR3 DNA: TGCGCCAGCAGCCAATCCAGACTAGGGCTTTACGAGCAGTACTTC
CDR3 protein: CASSQSRLGLYEQYF

CDR3 length: 14
D gene: .
V gene: TRBV9
J gene: TRBJ1-3
clone size: .
CDR3 DNA: TGTGCCAGCAGCGTAGTGGGGGGGGCCAACACCATATATTTT
CDR3 protein: CASSVVGGANTIYF

CDR3 length: 15
D gene: TRBD1
V gene: TRBV5-1
J gene: TRBJ2-7
clone size: .
CDR3 DNA: TGCGCCAGCAGCCCCGGGCTGGGACAGGCCTACGAGCAGTACTTC
CDR3 protein: CASSPGLGQAYEQYF

CDR3 length: 16
D gene: .
V gene: TRBV7-8
J gene: TRBJ2-7
clone size: once
CDR3 DNA: TGTGCCAGCAGCATACCATCCGGGACTGGATACTACGAGCAGTACTTC
CDR3 protein: CASSIPSGTGYYEQYF

CDR3 length: 13
D gene: TRBD1
V gene: TRBV27
J gene: TRBJ1-5
clone size: .
CDR3 DNA: TGTGCCAGCAGGGGACAGGGGGCAGAGCCCCAGCATTTT
CDR3 protein: CASRGQGAEPQHF

CDR3 length: 14
D gene: .
V gene: TRBV30
J gene: TRBJ1-6
clone size: few
CDR3 DNA: TGTGCCTGGAGTGTTGAGACACCTAATTCACCCCTCCACTTT
CDR3 protein: CAWSVETPNSPLHF

CDR3 length: 19
D gene: TRBD2
V gene: TRBV7-9
J gene: TRBJ2-1
clone size: .
CDR3 DNA: TGTGCCAGCAGCCCTGGGCTCTCTACACTAGCGGGAGAAGGCAATGAGCAGTTCTTC
CDR3 protein: CASSPGLSTLAGEGNEQFF

CDR3 length: 14
D gene: .
V gene: TRBV7-9
J gene: TRBJ1-1
clone size: .
CDR3 DNA: TGTGCCAGCAGCAGCGGACAGTTGGCCGACGAAGCTTTCTTT
CDR3 protein: CASSSGQLADEAFF

CDR3 length: 16
D gene: TRBD2
V gene: TRBV5-6
J gene: TRBJ2-7
clone size: .
CDR3 DNA: TGTGCCAGCAGCTTGCGGATGGGACTAGCGGGAGTTGAGCAGTACTTC
CDR3 protein: CASSLRMGLAGVEQYF

CDR3 length: 15
D gene: TRBD1
V gene: TRBV7-2
J gene: TRBJ1-4
clone size: once
CDR3 DNA: TGTGCCAGCAGCCTCAGGGGGCAGGCTAATGAAAAACTGTTTTTT
CDR3 protein: CASSLRGQANEKLFF

CDR3 length: 16
D gene: TRBD2
V gene: TRBV7-8
J gene: TRBJ2-7
clone size: .
CDR3 DNA: TGTGCCAGCAGCACAGCAGTAGCGGGAGGCCGGTACGAGCAGTACTTC
CDR3 protein: CASSTAVAGGRYEQYF

CDR3 length: 15
D gene: .
V gene: TRBV6-1
J gene: TRBJ2-1
clone size: .
CDR3 DNA: TGTGCCAGCAGTGCGCGAGGCGGAGGCCCGAATGAGCAGTTCTTC
CDR3 protein: CASSARGGGPNEQFF

CDR3 length: 14
D gene: .
V gene: TRBV11-3
J gene: TRBJ1-1
clone size: .
CDR3 DNA: TGTGCCAGCAGCTTAGATTCGGGGGACACTGAAGCTTTCTTT
CDR3 protein: CASSLDSGDTEAFF

CDR3 length: 12
D gene: .
V gene: TRBV5-1
J gene: TRBJ1-3
clone size: few
CDR3 DNA: TGCGCCAGCAGCCAAGAGGGAAACACCATATATTTT
CDR3 protein: CASSQEGNTIYF

CDR3 length: 14
D gene: .
V gene: TRBV29-1
J gene: TRBJ1-3
clone size: .
CDR3 DNA: TGCAGCGTACAGTGGGTCGACTCTGGAAACACCATATATTTT
CDR3 protein: CSVQWVDSGNTIYF

CDR3 length: 17
D gene: TRBD2
V gene: TRBV4-1
J gene: TRBJ2-1
clone size: .
CDR3 DNA: TGCGCCAGCAGCCAAGGGACTAGCGGGAGACTGGGGAATGAGCAGTTCTTC
CDR3 protein: CASSQGTSGRLGNEQFF

CDR3 length: 12
D gene: .
V gene: TRBV30
J gene: TRBJ2-7
clone size: .
CDR3 DNA: TGTGCCTGGAGCCCGGACTTCTACGAGCAGTACTTC
CDR3 protein: CAWSPDFYEQYF

CDR3 length: 13
D gene: TRBD2
V gene: TRBV10-3
J gene: TRBJ2-1
clone size: .
CDR3 DNA: TGTGCCACTACTAGCGGGATAATCAATGAGCAGTTCTTC
CDR3 protein: CATTSGIINEQFF

CDR3 length: 15
D gene: TRBD1
V gene: TRBV6-1
J gene: TRBJ1-1
clone size: .
CDR3 DNA: TGTGCCAGCAGAAAAGTCGGACAGGGGGGGACTGAAGCTTTCTTT
CDR3 protein: CASRKVGQGGTEAFF

CDR3 length: 17
D gene: TRBD2
V gene: TRBV27
J gene: TRBJ2-5
clone size: .
CDR3 DNA: TGTGCCAGCAGTCGACTAGCGGGAGACGAGGGGCAAGAGACCCAGTACTTC
CDR3 protein: CASSRLAGDEGQETQYF

CDR3 length: 16
D gene: TRBD2
V gene: TRBV7-3
J gene: TRBJ2-3
clone size: .
CDR3 DNA: TGTGCCAGCAGCTTGCTCGGACTAGCGGGAGGAGGTACGCAGTATTTT
CDR3 protein: CASSLLGLAGGGTQYF

CDR3 length: 15
D gene: TRBD2
V gene: TRBV7-3
J gene: TRBJ2-1
clone size: .
CDR3 DNA: TGTGCCAGCAGCCAGGGTCTAGCGGCCTACAATGAGCAGTTCTTC
CDR3 protein: CASSQGLAAYNEQFF

CDR3 length: 13
D gene: .
V gene: TRBV5-5
J gene: TRBJ1-4
clone size: few
CDR3 DNA: TGTGCCAGCAGCTTAGCCCCAACGGAAAAACTGTTTTTT
CDR3 protein: CASSLAPTEKLFF

CDR3 length: 15
D gene: .
V gene: TRBV14
J gene: TRBJ2-7
clone size: .
CDR3 DNA: TGTGCCAGCAGCCCCCAGCTGCTACGGGGGAGCGAGCAGTACTTC
CDR3 protein: CASSPQLLRGSEQYF

CDR3 length: 14
D gene: .
V gene: TRBV5-6
J gene: TRBJ2-5
clone size: .
CDR3 DNA: TGTGCCAGCAGCTTTCGACAGACCCAAGAGACCCAGTACTTC
CDR3 protein: CASSFRQTQETQYF

CDR3 length: 14
D gene: TRBD2
V gene: TRBV5-1
J gene: TRBJ2-1
clone size: few
CDR3 DNA: TGCGCCAGCAGCTTGGGACTAGCGCACAATGAGCAGTTCTTC
CDR3 protein: CASSLGLAHNEQFF

CDR3 length: 16
D gene: .
V gene: TRBV4-2
J gene: TRBJ2-3
clone size: .
CDR3 DNA: TGTGCCAGCAGCCAAGATCGGGGGACTCGCACAGATACGCAGTATTTT
CDR3 protein: CASSQDRGTRTDTQYF

CDR3 length: 14
D gene: .
V gene: TRBV5-5
J gene: TRBJ2-1
clone size: .
CDR3 DNA: TGTGCCAGCAGCCCAACCGACACGCACAATGAGCAGTTCTTC
CDR3 protein: CASSPTDTHNEQFF

CDR3 length: 14
D gene: .
V gene: TRBV2
J gene: TRBJ2-7
clone size: .
CDR3 DNA: TGTGCCAGCAGTGCCCCAGGAACGCGCTACGAGCAGTACTTC
CDR3 protein: CASSAPGTRYEQYF

CDR3 length: 14
D gene: .
V gene: TRBV5-4
J gene: TRBJ2-1
clone size: .
CDR3 DNA: TGTGCCAGCAGCTTGGGATTGGCGGGAAGTGAGCAGTTCTTC
CDR3 protein: CASSLGLAGSEQFF

CDR3 length: 17
D gene: TRBD1
V gene: TRBV5-5
J gene: TRBJ1-1
clone size: once
CDR3 DNA: TGTGCCAGCAGCTTAGGGACAGCCAACCTTATGAACACTGAAGCTTTCTTT
CDR3 protein: CASSLGTANLMNTEAFF

CDR3 length: 14
D gene: .
V gene: TRBV4-2
J gene: TRBJ2-7
clone size: .
CDR3 DNA: TGTGCCAGCAGCTATACTAGGGAAAACTACGAGCAGTACTTC
CDR3 protein: CASSYTRENYEQYF

CDR3 length: 15
D gene: .
V gene: TRBV6-5
J gene: TRBJ1-2
clone size: .
CDR3 DNA: TGTGCCAGCAGGGGCGGGCCTAGCCCCAACTATGGCTACACCTTC
CDR3 protein: CASRGGPSPNYGYTF

CDR3 length: 11
D gene: .
V gene: TRBV25-1
J gene: TRBJ2-1
clone size: .
CDR3 DNA: TGTGCCAGCAGCTCAGGGATTGAGCAGTTCTTC
CDR3 protein: CASSSGIEQFF

CDR3 length: 13
D gene: TRBD2
V gene: TRBV6-1
J gene: TRBJ2-7
clone size: .
CDR3 DNA: TGTGCCAGCAAATTTGGGACTAGTGCCGAGCAGTACTTC
CDR3 protein: CASKFGTSAEQYF

CDR3 length: 16
D gene: TRBD2
V gene: TRBV7-7
J gene: TRBJ2-5
clone size: .
CDR3 DNA: TGTGCTAGCAGCTTTTCCCCTAGCGGTTTTGGAGAGACCCAGTACTTC
CDR3 protein: CASSFSPSGFGETQYF